This TCR beta chain was obtained from a study of CD8+CD57+ T cells in acquired aplastic anemia. This clonotype has ten or more counts. TCR beta VDJ and CDR3 profiles were obtained from a genomic DNA template. In TCRdb, the reads were re-called with MiXCR into one record per CDR3 protein. The table shows fewer than 150,000 distinct CDR3 sequences, with 40% to 60% occurring only once. J was trimmed by 4 bases and V by 2 bases; bases with no gene match: 6. Germline V lookup: CDR1 MGHDK, CDR2 SYGVNS. The CDR3 runs 15 residues. The chain uses TRBV25-1 and TRBJ2-5; the match to TRBD2 covers 8 bases. This sequence was found in a human donor in good health, serving as a control. The material sequenced was sorted CD4+, CD8+, or CD8+CD57+ T cells (not recorded which) from PBMCs. The CDR3 loop is CASSERGGGIETQYF. The CDR3 DNA follows: TGTGCCAGCAGTGAACGGGGCGGGGGGATAGAGACCCAGTACTTC.